Below, 16 T cell receptor beta chains from the same sample are listed, as sequenced in a study of shared T cell receptors in the human thymus. The assay was immunoSEQ multiplex PCR, and TCRdb's table has in-frame clones only and misses some. The table includes some 660,000 clones, around 87% detected once. These same data were also listed under a study on human thymus T cells.

The specimen sequenced was thymocytes. These TCRs come from a boy in the first two years of life with a congenital heart defect.

The chain employs TRBV7-8 and TRBJ1-5; TRBD1 agrees at 8 bases. Germline CDR1 SGHVS, CDR2 FQNEAQ. After removal of 3 bases from V and 3 bases from J, the junction contained 4 bases not matched to a gene. This CDR3 contains 15 residues. CDR3 region: CASSFGQGYNQPQHF. CDR3 coding DNA: TGTGCCAGCAGCTTCGGACAGGGCTACAATCAGCCCCAGCATTTT.

On this clone itself: The germline gene is not matched at one end of the junction; a read error may be the cause. The gene calls are TRBV27 and TRBJ2-2; 10 bases map to TRBD2. CDR3 length: 17 amino acids. CDR1 and CDR2 (germline): MNHEY, SMNVEV (reference sequence). CDR3 residues: CASSKRSGGVNTGELIF. CDR3 sequence (DNA): TGTGCCAGCAGTAAAAGGAGCGGGGGGGTTAACACCGGGGAGCTGATTTTT.

The J gene is TRBJ2-5, the V gene TRBV7-2; tentative D call: TRBD1 (6 bases). The V and J ends lost 5 bases and 3 bases respectively, with 13 bases between them. This CDR3 is 14 amino acids long. CDR1 is SGHTA and CDR2 is FQGNSA in the germline V gene. DNA for the CDR3: TGTGCCAGCAGCAAAAGGCCAGGGGAAGAGACCCAGTACTTC. Protein: CASSKRPGEETQYF. Together with reference TRBV7-2 and TRBJ2-5, the CDR3 gives the full variable domain: GAGVSQSPSNKVTEKGKDVELRCDPISGHTALYWYRQSLGQGLEFLIYFQGNSAPDKSGLPSDRFSAERTGGSVSTLTIQRTQQEDSAVYLCASSKRPGEETQYFGPGTRLLVL.

The chain combines TRBV28 with TRBJ1-1, with 7 bases aligning to TRBD1. Germline lookup yields CDR1 MDHEN and CDR2 SYDVKM. This CDR3 spans 13 amino acids. V trimming: 2 bases; J trimming: 8 bases; junction bases outside the gene matches: 5. The CDR3, as DNA: TGTGCCAGCAGTTTACTACAGGGGAGGGAAGCTTTCTTT. It encodes CASSLLQGREAFF.

This chain joins TRBV27 and TRBJ2-7; the match to TRBD2 covers 9 bases. The CDR3 loop spans 16 amino acids. The germline gives CDR1 MNHEY, CDR2 SMNVEV (reference sequence). J was trimmed by 1 base and V by 4 bases; bases with no gene match: 8. CDR3 DNA: TGTGCCAGCAGTTCGCCAACTAGCGGGCCTTCCTACGAGCAGTACTTC. Amino acids: CASSSPTSGPSYEQYF.

This clone has a single count. This chain connects TRBV27 to TRBJ1-4; D may be TRBD1 (6 bases). Germline loops: CDR1 MNHEY, CDR2 SMNVEV (reference sequence). The germline V and J ends were trimmed by 3 bases and 8 bases, with 16 bases remaining between them. The CDR3 totals 15 residues. The CDR3: CASSLGTPPGEKLFF. The CDR3 nucleotides read TGTGCCAGCAGTTTGGGGACACCACCGGGGGAAAAACTGTTTTTT.

The V gene is TRBV18, the J gene TRBJ1-3, with D uncertain. V was trimmed by 2 bases and J by 2 bases, leaving 13 bases between them. Germline V gene data show CDR1 as KGHSH and CDR2 as LQKENI. The CDR3 runs to 16 residues. The CDR3 sequence: CASSPRTRAPGNTIYF. Written as DNA, the CDR3 is TGTGCCAGCTCACCAAGGACGAGGGCCCCTGGAAACACCATATATTTT.

This chain connects TRBV27 to TRBJ2-2, with 9 bases matching TRBD2. V lost 5 bases and J lost 6; bases outside the gene matches: 13. This CDR3 contains 17 residues. Per the germline V gene, CDR1 is MNHEY and CDR2 is SMNVEV (reference sequence). CDR3 in amino acids: CASSQNRGGGAAGELFF. CDR3 nucleotide sequence: TGTGCCAGCAGTCAAAACCGGGGCGGGGGGGCGGCCGGGGAGCTGTTTTTT.

This chain joins TRBV4-3 and TRBJ2-1; 8 positions agree with TRBD2. Germline V lookup: CDR1 LGHNA, CDR2 YSLEER. This CDR3 region has 15 residues. V dropped 1 base and J dropped 6; count of bases not matched to a gene: 5. The CDR3 DNA reads as TGCGCCAGCAGCCAAGGGATTAGCGGGGTCAATGAGCAGTTCTTC. Its protein product is CASSQGISGVNEQFF.

In this sample, this clone turned up once. This chain connects TRBV19 to TRBJ2-5, with 7 bases aligning to TRBD2. The DNA matches TRBJ2-7 better at its end, which makes the J call doubtful. The CDR3 has 15 residues. Germline-derived CDR1 and CDR2 are LNHDA and SQIVND (reference sequence). As DNA, the CDR3 is TGTGCCAGTAGTATGGTAGCGGGTGTTACCTACGAGCAGTACTTC. Its protein is CASSMVAGVTYEQYF.

J is TRBJ1-3 and V is TRBV30, with D unresolved. The CDR3 sequence is 14 residues long. CDR1 GTSNPN and CDR2 SVGIG come from the germline V gene (reference sequence). The V and J ends lost 0 bases and 0 bases respectively, with 6 bases between them. The CDR3 spells CAWSVLLSGNTIYF. In DNA form, the CDR3 reads TGTGCCTGGAGTGTACTCCTCTCTGGAAACACCATATATTTT.

The J gene is TRBJ1-1, the V gene TRBV14, with D hard to call. Looked up from germline, CDR1 is SGHDN and CDR2 is FVKESK. V lost 0 bases and J 3 bases, leaving 8 bases between the germline ends. This CDR3 comprises 14 residues. Written as DNA, the CDR3 is TGTGCCAGCAGCCAAGAGCGGGTCGACACTGAAGCTTTCTTT. Protein product: CASSQERVDTEAFF.

The V and J genes are TRBV15 and TRBJ2-7; D gene unclear. Deletions cut 3 bases from V and 2 bases from J, with 14 bases between. CDR1 is LNHNV, CDR2 YYDKDF, per germline (reference sequence). The CDR3 spans 15 residues. In DNA form, the CDR3 reads TGTGCCACCAGCAGGGGTGAGCCAGGCACCTACGAGCAGTACTTC. It codes for CATSRGEPGTYEQYF.

About this clone: An end of the junction does not agree with germline; a read error may underlie this. This chain uses TRBV5-8 with TRBJ1-1; 12 nucleotides line up with TRBD1. The CDR3 is 13 residues long. CDR1 is SGHTS, CDR2 YDEGEE, per germline. In DNA, the CDR3 is TGTGCCAGCAGATTGGGACAGGGGGCGCGAGCTTTCTTT. Amino acid sequence: CASRLGQGARAFF. The variable domain in full, with the rest retrieved from reference TRBV5-8 and TRBJ1-1, is EAGVTQSPTHLIKTRGQQATLRCSPISGHTSVYWYQQALGLGLQFLLWYDEGEERNRGNFPPRFSGRQFPNYSSELNVNALELEDSALYLCASRLGQGARAFFGQGTRLTVV.

The V call is TRBV7-2, the J call TRBJ2-7; the match to TRBD1 covers 9 bases. This CDR3 region has 14 residues. The germline CDR1 and CDR2 sequences are SGHTA and FQGNSA. J lost 12 bases, V lost 0 bases, and 9 bases had no gene match. CDR3 coding DNA: TGTGCCAGCAGCTTAGCAGGGTCGGACAGGGGAGGGTACTTC. Protein: CASSLAGSDRGGYF.

This clone came up once. This rearrangement joins TRBV28 to TRBJ2-1; TRBD2 matches at 12 bases. There are 16 residues in the CDR3. The J segment lost 8 bases and the V segment lost 5 bases, leaving 10 bases of the junction unmatched. Looked up from germline, CDR1 is MDHEN and CDR2 is SYDVKM. Written as DNA, the CDR3 is TGTGCCAGCAGTCCGAACCTAGCGGGGGGGCCCTATGAGCAGTTCTTC. Protein: CASSPNLAGGPYEQFF.